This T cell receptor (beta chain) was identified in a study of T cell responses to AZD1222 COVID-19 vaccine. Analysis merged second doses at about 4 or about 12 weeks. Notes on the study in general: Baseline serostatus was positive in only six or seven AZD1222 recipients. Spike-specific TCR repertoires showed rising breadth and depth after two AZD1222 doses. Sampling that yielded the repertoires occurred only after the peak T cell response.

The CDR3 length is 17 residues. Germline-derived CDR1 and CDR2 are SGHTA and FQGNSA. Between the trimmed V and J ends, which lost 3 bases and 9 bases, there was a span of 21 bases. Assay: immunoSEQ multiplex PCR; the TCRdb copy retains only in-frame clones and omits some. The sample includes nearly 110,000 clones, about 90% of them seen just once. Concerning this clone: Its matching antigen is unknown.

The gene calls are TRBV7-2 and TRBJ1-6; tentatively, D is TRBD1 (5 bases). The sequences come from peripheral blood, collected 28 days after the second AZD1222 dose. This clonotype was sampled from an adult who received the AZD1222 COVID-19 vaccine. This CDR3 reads CASSFTKSGSQGSPLHF. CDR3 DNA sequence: TGTGCCAGCAGCTTCACCAAATCAGGGAGTCAGGGTTCACCCCTCCACTTT.